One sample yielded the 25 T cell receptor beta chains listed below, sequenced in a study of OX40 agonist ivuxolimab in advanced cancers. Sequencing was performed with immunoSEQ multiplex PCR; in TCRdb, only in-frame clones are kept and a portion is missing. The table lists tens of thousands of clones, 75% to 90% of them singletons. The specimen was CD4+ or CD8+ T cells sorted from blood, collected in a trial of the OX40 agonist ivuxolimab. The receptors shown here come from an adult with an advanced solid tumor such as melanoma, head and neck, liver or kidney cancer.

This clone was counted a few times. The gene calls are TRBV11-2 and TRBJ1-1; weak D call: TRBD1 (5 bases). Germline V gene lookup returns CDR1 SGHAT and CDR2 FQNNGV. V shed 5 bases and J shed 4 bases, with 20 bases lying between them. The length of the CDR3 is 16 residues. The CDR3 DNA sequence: TGTGCCAGCAGCCCAAACACGGGGGTTGTTGTCACTGAAGCTTTCTTT. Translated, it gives CASSPNTGVVVTEAFF.

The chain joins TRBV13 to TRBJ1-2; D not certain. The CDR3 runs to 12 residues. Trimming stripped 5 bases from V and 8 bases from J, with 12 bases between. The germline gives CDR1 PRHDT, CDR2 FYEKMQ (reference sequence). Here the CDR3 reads CASSERTVGYTF. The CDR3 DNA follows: TGTGCCAGCAGCGAGAGGACCGTGGGCTACACCTTC.

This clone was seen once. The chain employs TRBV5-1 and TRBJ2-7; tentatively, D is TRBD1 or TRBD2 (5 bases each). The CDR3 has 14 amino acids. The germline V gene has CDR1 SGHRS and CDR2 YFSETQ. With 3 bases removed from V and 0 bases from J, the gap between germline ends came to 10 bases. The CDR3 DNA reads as TGCGCCAGCAGCTGGGGACGGTCCTCCTACGAGCAGTACTTC. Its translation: CASSWGRSSYEQYF.

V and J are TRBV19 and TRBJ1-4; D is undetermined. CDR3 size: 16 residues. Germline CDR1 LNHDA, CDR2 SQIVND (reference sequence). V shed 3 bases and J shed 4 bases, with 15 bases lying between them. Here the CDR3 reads CASSIRQEKVNEKLFF. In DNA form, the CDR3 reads TGTGCCAGTAGTATCCGGCAGGAAAAGGTTAATGAAAAACTGTTTTTT.

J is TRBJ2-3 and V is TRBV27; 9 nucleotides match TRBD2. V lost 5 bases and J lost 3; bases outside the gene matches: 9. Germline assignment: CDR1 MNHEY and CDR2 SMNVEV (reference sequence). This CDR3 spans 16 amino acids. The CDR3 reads CASSRAAGGWTDTQYF. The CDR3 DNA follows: TGTGCCAGCAGTAGGGCAGCGGGAGGTTGGACAGATACGCAGTATTTT.

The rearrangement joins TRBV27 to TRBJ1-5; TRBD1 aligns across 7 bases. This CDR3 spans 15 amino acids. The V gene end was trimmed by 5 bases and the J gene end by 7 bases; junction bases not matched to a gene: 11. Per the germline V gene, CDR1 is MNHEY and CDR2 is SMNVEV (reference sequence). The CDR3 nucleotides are TGTGCCAGCAGTCCCGGGACAGTAGGCCTGCAGCCCCAGCATTTT. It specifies CASSPGTVGLQPQHF.

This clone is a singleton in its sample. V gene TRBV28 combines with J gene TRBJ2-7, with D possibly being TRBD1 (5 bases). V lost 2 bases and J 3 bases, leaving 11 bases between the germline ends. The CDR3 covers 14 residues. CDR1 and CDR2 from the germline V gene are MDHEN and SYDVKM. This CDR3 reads CASSLRRQGYEQYF. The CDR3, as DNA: TGTGCCAGCAGTTTACGACGGCAGGGCTACGAGCAGTACTTC.

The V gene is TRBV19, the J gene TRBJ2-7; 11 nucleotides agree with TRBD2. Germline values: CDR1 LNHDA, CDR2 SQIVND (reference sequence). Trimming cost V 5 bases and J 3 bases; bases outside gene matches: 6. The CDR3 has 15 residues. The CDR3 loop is CASSVGLAGYYEQYF. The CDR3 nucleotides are TGTGCCAGTAGTGTCGGACTAGCGGGTTACTACGAGCAGTACTTC.

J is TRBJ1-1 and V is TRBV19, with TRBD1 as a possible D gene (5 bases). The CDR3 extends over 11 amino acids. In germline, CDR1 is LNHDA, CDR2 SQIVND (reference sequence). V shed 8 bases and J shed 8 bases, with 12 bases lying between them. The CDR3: CASRSGLEAFF. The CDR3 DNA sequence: TGTGCCAGTCGCTCGGGGCTGGAAGCTTTCTTT.

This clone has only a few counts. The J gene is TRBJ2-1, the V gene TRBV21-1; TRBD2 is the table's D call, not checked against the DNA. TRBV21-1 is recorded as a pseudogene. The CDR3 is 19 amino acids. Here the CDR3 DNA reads TGTGCCAGCCCCCTGACTAGCGGAAAATCATGTTTCTCCTACAATGAGCAGTTCTTC. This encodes CASPLTSGKSCFSYNEQFF.

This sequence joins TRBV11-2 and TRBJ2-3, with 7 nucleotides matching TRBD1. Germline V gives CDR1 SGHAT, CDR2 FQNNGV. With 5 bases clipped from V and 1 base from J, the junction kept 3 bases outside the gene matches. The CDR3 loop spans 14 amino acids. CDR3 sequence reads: CASSPGTGTDTQYF. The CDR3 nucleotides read TGTGCCAGCAGCCCCGGGACAGGCACAGATACGCAGTATTTT.

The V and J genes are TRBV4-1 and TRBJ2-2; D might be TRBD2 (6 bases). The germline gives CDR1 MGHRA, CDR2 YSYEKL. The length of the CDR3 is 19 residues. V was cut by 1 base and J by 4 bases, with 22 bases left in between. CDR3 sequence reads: CASSQAVWVEGIGTGELFF. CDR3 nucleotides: TGCGCCAGCAGCCAAGCCGTATGGGTGGAGGGAATCGGCACCGGGGAGCTGTTTTTT.

CDR3 residues: CASSSSRAGVTPQYEQFF. The DNA of the CDR3 is TGTGCCAGCAGTTCGAGCAGGGCGGGAGTAACCCCGCAGTATGAGCAGTTCTTC. The chain has TRBV5-4 and TRBJ2-1; 7 bases agree with TRBD2. The CDR3 is made up of 18 amino acids. The V and J ends lost 5 bases and 8 bases, in that order; junction bases with no gene match: 22. Germline loops: CDR1 SGHNT, CDR2 YYREEE (reference sequence).

The CDR3 DNA reads as TGTGCCAGCAGCAGGGACAGCTACGAGCAGTACTTC. Protein product: CASSRDSYEQYF. V usage is TRBV6-6 and J usage is TRBJ2-7; 7 bases map to TRBD1. V lost 6 bases, J lost 3 bases, and 2 bases stayed unmatched. CDR3 size: 12 residues. Germline CDR1 is MNHNY and CDR2 is SVGAGI (reference sequence).

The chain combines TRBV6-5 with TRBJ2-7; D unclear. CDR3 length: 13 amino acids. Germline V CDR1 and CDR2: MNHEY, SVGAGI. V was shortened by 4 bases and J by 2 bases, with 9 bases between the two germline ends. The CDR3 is CASSLYGTYEQYF. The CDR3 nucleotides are TGTGCCAGCAGTTTATACGGTACCTACGAGCAGTACTTC.

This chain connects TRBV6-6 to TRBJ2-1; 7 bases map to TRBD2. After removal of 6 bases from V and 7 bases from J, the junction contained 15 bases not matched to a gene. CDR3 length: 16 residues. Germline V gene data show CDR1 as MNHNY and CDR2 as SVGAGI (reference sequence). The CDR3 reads CASSSTTSVGENEQFF. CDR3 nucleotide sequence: TGTGCCAGCAGCTCCACTACTAGCGTCGGGGAGAATGAGCAGTTCTTC.

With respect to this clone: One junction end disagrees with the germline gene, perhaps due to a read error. The CDR3 is CASSLEGGRLHF. As DNA, the CDR3 is TGTGCCAGCAGCTTAGAGGGCGGGAGGCTGCACTTC. V is TRBV7-6 and J is TRBJ2-7; TRBD2 agrees at 8 bases. CDR3 length equals 12 residues. Germline CDR1 and CDR2: SGHVS and FNYEAQ.

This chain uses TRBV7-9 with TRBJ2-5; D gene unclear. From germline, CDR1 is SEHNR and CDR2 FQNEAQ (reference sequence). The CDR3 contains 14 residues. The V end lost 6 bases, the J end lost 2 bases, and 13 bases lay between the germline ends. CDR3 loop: CASRIGHRQETQYF. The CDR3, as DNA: TGTGCCAGCAGAATAGGCCACAGACAAGAGACCCAGTACTTC.

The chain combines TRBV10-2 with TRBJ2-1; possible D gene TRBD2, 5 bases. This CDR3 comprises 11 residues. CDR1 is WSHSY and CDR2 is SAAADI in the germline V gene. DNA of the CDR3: TGCGCAAGCCTACTAGTCGGGGAGCAGTTCTTC. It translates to CASLLVGEQFF.

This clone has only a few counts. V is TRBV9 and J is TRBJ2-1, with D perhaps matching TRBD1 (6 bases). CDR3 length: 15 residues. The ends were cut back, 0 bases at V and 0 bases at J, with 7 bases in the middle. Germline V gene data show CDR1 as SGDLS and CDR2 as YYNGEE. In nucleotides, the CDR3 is TGTGCCAGCAGCGTAGAGGGGGTCTCCTACAATGAGCAGTTCTTC. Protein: CASSVEGVSYNEQFF.

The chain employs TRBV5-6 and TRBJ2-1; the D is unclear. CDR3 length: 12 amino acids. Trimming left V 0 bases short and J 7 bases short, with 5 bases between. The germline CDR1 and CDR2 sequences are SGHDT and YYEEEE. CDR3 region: CASSLDRNEQFF. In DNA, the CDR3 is TGTGCCAGCAGCTTGGACCGGAATGAGCAGTTCTTC.

The CDR3 sequence is CASSFRGYEQYF. The CDR3 nucleotides are TGTGCCAGCAGTTTCAGGGGCTACGAGCAGTACTTC. The chain carries TRBV28 and TRBJ2-7; D might be TRBD1 (6 bases). V lost 3 bases and J lost 3, with 6 bases in between. Germline CDR1 is MDHEN and CDR2 is SYDVKM. The CDR3 totals 12 residues.

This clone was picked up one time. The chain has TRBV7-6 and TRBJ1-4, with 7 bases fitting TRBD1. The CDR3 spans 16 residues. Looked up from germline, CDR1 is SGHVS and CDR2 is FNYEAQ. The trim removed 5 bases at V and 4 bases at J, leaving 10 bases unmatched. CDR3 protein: CASSPNTGTDNEKLFF. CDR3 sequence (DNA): TGTGCCAGCAGCCCAAACACCGGGACAGATAATGAAAAACTGTTTTTT.

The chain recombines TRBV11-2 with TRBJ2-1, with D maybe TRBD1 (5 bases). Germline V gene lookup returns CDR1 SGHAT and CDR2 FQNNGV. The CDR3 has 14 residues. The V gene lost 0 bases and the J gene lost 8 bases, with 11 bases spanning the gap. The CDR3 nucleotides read TGTGCCAGCAGCTTAGATGACAGCCGAGATGAGCAGTTCTTC. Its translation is CASSLDDSRDEQFF.

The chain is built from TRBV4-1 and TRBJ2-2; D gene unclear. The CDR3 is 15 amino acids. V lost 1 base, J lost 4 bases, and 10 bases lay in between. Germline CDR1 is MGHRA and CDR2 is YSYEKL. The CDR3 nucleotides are TGCGCCAGCAGCCAAGTTTACGGAGCCACCGGGGAGCTGTTTTTT. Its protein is CASSQVYGATGELFF.